There are many counts of the clone carrying this TCR beta chain. Germline values: CDR1 SGHAT, CDR2 FQNNGV. The V end was cut by 3 bases, the J end by 0 bases, with 9 bases between. The CDR3 has 15 residues. For TCRbeta, the library was prepared with unique molecular identifiers. TCRdb reprocessed the PCR reads with MiXCR, giving one entry per CDR3 protein. The sample lists hundreds of thousands of distinct CDR3 sequences, around 11% occurring once. This sample is drawn from a study of T-cell reconstitution after alpha-beta-depleted transplantation in children. Sequencing was performed on PBMCs from the stem cell graft donor, taken from the stem cell graft. The source is a human donor who donated a stem cell graft to a child with acute lymphoblastic leukemia. This sequence joins TRBV11-2 and TRBJ1-5; D gene unclear. CDR3 sequence reads: CASSFSGSSNQPQHF. CDR3 bases: TGTGCCAGCAGCTTCTCGGGGAGTAGCAATCAGCCCCAGCATTTT.